The 23 T cell receptor beta chains presented below share a single source sample, sequenced in a study of blood T cell repertoires in COVID-19. The data were produced by immunoSEQ multiplex PCR, yet TCRdb's version contains in-frame clones alone and is incomplete. The repertoire holds 250,000 to 400,000 clones, with about nine tenths as singletons. The sequencing sample was made of peripheral blood. These receptors came from a woman aged 25 to 39 with COVID-19, enrolled during active disease.

The chain employs TRBV11-2 and TRBJ2-1, with 10 nucleotides matching TRBD2. Germline loops: CDR1 SGHAT, CDR2 FQNNGV. The length of the CDR3 is 15 residues. With V trimmed by 10 bases and J by 10 bases, 16 bases remained unmatched. The CDR3 reads CATTLWASGSREQFF. The DNA for the CDR3 is TGTGCCACCACTCTCTGGGCTAGCGGGAGCCGGGAGCAGTTCTTC.

The chain recombines TRBV10-2 with TRBJ2-3, with a possible D match to TRBD2 (5 bases). The CDR3 extends over 13 amino acids. The germline V gene has CDR1 WSHSY and CDR2 SAAADI. With 6 bases removed from V and 4 bases from J, the gap between germline ends came to 11 bases. The CDR3 sequence is CASRNLAADTQYF. The CDR3 region has the DNA TGCGCCAGCAGAAATCTAGCTGCAGATACGCAGTATTTT.

CDR3 bases: TGTGCCAGCAGTGAAGTTATACAGGGCACCACTGAAGCTTTCTTT. Protein sequence: CASSEVIQGTTEAFF. The gene calls are TRBV6-1 and TRBJ1-1; D is possibly TRBD1 (6 bases). Germline-derived CDR1 and CDR2 are MNHNS and SASEGT. Between the trimmed V and J ends, which lost 1 base and 4 bases, there was a span of 13 bases. The CDR3 runs to 15 residues.

Points on this clone: This CDR3 is also generated by other DNA sequences in the sample. The chain combines TRBV28 with TRBJ1-5, with 10 bases that match TRBD1. In germline, CDR1 is MDHEN, CDR2 SYDVKM. The CDR3 consists of 15 residues. J was trimmed by 4 bases and V by 5 bases; bases with no gene match: 5. The CDR3 DNA is TGTGCCAGCAGTCCGACGGGACAGGGGAATCAGCCCCAGCATTTT. Its protein is CASSPTGQGNQPQHF.

The chain uses TRBV28 and TRBJ1-5, with TRBD1 identical over 8 bases. V lost 4 bases to trimming and J lost 3 bases; unmatched junction nucleotides: 11. Per germline, CDR1 MDHEN and CDR2 SYDVKM. There are 17 residues in the CDR3. This CDR3 is CASSSTGGPLFNQPQHF. The CDR3 region has the DNA TGTGCCAGCAGTTCTACAGGGGGTCCCCTATTCAATCAGCCCCAGCATTTT.

The chain recombines TRBV27 with TRBJ1-2; no definite D call. V lost 0 bases and J 4 bases, leaving 12 bases between the germline ends. The germline gives CDR1 MNHEY, CDR2 SMNVEV (reference sequence). This CDR3 region has 15 residues. The CDR3 DNA reads TGTGCCAGCAGTTTATCGCCAGGTAATGGCTATGGCTACACCTTC. Protein sequence: CASSLSPGNGYGYTF.

DNA of the CDR3: TGTGCCAGCAGAGAGGGACAGGGAGTCTGGGGCTACACCTTC. Residues: CASREGQGVWGYTF. V gene TRBV5-4 combines with J gene TRBJ1-2; 9 bases match TRBD1. This CDR3 region has 14 residues. J lost 8 bases, V lost 5 bases, and 10 bases had no gene match. Germline CDR1 is SGHNT and CDR2 is YYREEE (reference sequence).

This rearrangement joins TRBV11-2 to TRBJ2-7, with 10 bases aligning to TRBD1. The V gene end was trimmed by 6 bases and the J gene end by 3 bases; junction bases not matched to a gene: 8. Germline CDR1 is SGHAT and CDR2 is FQNNGV. This CDR3 has 15 residues. CDR3 in DNA: TGTGCCAGCAGGTCCTCCGGGACAGGGGACTACGAGCAGTACTTC. Encoded protein: CASRSSGTGDYEQYF.

This clone was seen once. V is TRBV6-1 and J is TRBJ1-4; D gene unclear. V was cut by 1 base and J by 3 bases, with 21 bases left in between. The germline CDR1 and CDR2 sequences are MNHNS and SASEGT. This CDR3 region has 19 residues. This chain's CDR3 is CASSEGPLDGPGANEKLFF. DNA of the CDR3: TGTGCCAGCAGTGAAGGACCCTTAGACGGACCCGGGGCTAATGAAAAACTGTTTTTT.

CDR3 DNA: TGTGCCAGCAGGACCTTGACAGGGGGCGCGAACACCATATATTTT. This sequence encodes CASRTLTGGANTIYF. The chain couples TRBV28 to TRBJ1-3; 10 bases line up with TRBD1. Germline loops: CDR1 MDHEN, CDR2 SYDVKM. The CDR3 contains 15 residues. The V and J ends lost 6 bases and 7 bases, in that order; junction bases with no gene match: 9.

This rearrangement joins TRBV7-9 to TRBJ2-1, with a possible D match to TRBD2 (5 bases). This CDR3 comprises 16 residues. From germline, CDR1 is SEHNR and CDR2 FQNEAQ (reference sequence). V was pared by 3 bases and J by 0 bases, with 12 bases between. The CDR3 loop reads CASSFQAEASYNEQFF. DNA of the CDR3: TGTGCCAGCAGCTTCCAAGCGGAGGCCTCCTACAATGAGCAGTTCTTC.

The J gene is TRBJ2-6, the V gene TRBV11-2; 7 positions match TRBD2. The V gene end was trimmed by 6 bases and the J gene end by 2 bases; junction bases not matched to a gene: 1. The germline V gene has CDR1 SGHAT and CDR2 FQNNGV. The CDR3 extends over 14 amino acids. The CDR3 here is CASSGLAGANVLTF. DNA of the CDR3: TGTGCCAGCAGTGGACTAGCTGGGGCCAACGTCCTGACTTTC.

The chain employs TRBV5-5 and TRBJ2-1; 8 bases fit TRBD2. Germline V gene data show CDR1 as SGHKS and CDR2 as YYEKEE (reference sequence). J lost 10 bases, V lost 0 bases, and 0 bases had no gene match. CDR3 length: 12 residues. The CDR3 region has the DNA TGTGCCAGCAGCTTGGCGGGAGGGGAGCAGTTCTTC. It is translated as CASSLAGGEQFF.

The J gene is TRBJ1-2, the V gene TRBV5-1, with 8 bases matching TRBD1. Germline-derived CDR1 and CDR2 are SGHRS and YFSETQ. V shed 4 bases and J 10 bases; nucleotides not matched to a gene: 12. CDR3 length: 14 residues. CDR3 in amino acids: CASSPGQAGSDYTF. CDR3 sequence (DNA): TGCGCCAGCAGCCCGGGACAGGCGGGGTCGGACTACACCTTC.

The V call is TRBV6-5, the J call TRBJ2-2; 8 bases map to TRBD1. The germline CDR1 and CDR2 sequences are MNHEY and SVGAGI. V was pared by 8 bases and J by 7 bases, with 9 bases of the junction left unmatched. The CDR3 loop spans 14 amino acids. CDR3 nucleotides: TGTGCCAGCGGCCGAGGACAGGGTGGCGGGGAGCTGTTTTTT. As protein: CASGRGQGGGELFF.

This sequence joins TRBV30 and TRBJ1-2; D is unresolved. In germline, CDR1 is GTSNPN, CDR2 SVGIG (reference sequence). This CDR3 has 14 amino acids. V lost 0 bases to trimming and J lost 2 bases, with 10 bases between them. The CDR3 protein is CAWSVLGKNYGYTF. Written as DNA, the CDR3 is TGTGCCTGGAGTGTTTTGGGCAAGAACTATGGCTACACCTTC.

This clone appeared once. At one end, the junction sequence differs from germline, possibly due to a read error. The chain uses TRBV5-1 and TRBJ1-1, with 7 positions matching TRBD1. Germline loops: CDR1 SGHRS, CDR2 YFSETQ. The CDR3 spans 14 residues. The CDR3 is CASSLGQSGTEAFF. CDR3 sequence (DNA): TGCGCCAGCAGTTTGGGACAGTCCGGCACTGAAGCTTTCTTT.

The chain links TRBV5-1 to TRBJ2-1, with TRBD2 matching 14 bases. The V gene end was trimmed by 9 bases and the J gene end by 0 bases; junction bases not matched to a gene: 14. Germline V gene data show CDR1 as SGHRS and CDR2 as YFSETQ. This CDR3 is 19 amino acids long. The CDR3 protein is CATSLGLAGGPNSYNEQFF. In nucleotides, the CDR3 is TGCGCCACCTCTCTCGGACTAGCGGGAGGCCCCAACTCCTACAATGAGCAGTTCTTC.

The V gene is TRBV11-2, the J gene TRBJ2-1, with 7 bases identical to TRBD2. The CDR3 loop spans 15 amino acids. Germline assignment: CDR1 SGHAT and CDR2 FQNNGV. Trimming took 5 bases from V and 0 from J; bases not matched to a gene: 4. The CDR3 DNA sequence: TGTGCCAGCAGCGCGGGAGCCGGCTCCTACAATGAGCAGTTCTTC. This codes for CASSAGAGSYNEQFF. The variable domain in full, completed from reference TRBV11-2 and TRBJ2-1, reads EAGVAQSPRYKIIEKRQSVAFWCNPISGHATLYWYQQILGQGPKLLIQFQNNGVVDDSQLPKDRFSAERLKGVDSTLKIQPAKLEDSAVYLCASSAGAGSYNEQFFGPGTRLTVL.

The chain uses TRBV5-4 and TRBJ1-3; D is perhaps TRBD1 (6 bases). The V and J ends lost 4 bases and 4 bases respectively, with 15 bases between them. The V gene's germline CDR1 is SGHNT and CDR2 YYREEE (reference sequence). The CDR3 is made up of 15 amino acids. The CDR3 is CASSPGGAGGNTIYF. The CDR3 coding sequence is TGTGCCAGCAGCCCTGGGGGCGCAGGCGGAAACACCATATATTTT. The entire variable domain, with the rest obtained from reference TRBV5-4 and TRBJ1-3, is as follows: ETGVTQSPTHLIKTRGQQVTLRCSSQSGHNTVSWYQQALGQGPQFIFQYYREEENGRGNFPPRFSGLQFPNYSSELNVNALELDDSALYLCASSPGGAGGNTIYFGEGSWLTVV.

This chain connects TRBV4-1 to TRBJ1-1; D gene unclear. V was pared by 6 bases and J by 7 bases, with 18 bases between. The CDR3 has 14 residues. CDR1 and CDR2 from the germline V gene are MGHRA and YSYEKL. CDR3 amino acids: CASRSYGSTGEAFF. DNA of the CDR3: TGCGCCAGCAGAAGTTACGGGAGTACGGGTGAAGCTTTCTTT.

This clone was recorded a few times. The rearrangement joins TRBV6-5 to TRBJ1-5; D is unclear. The ends were cut back, 2 bases at V and 6 bases at J, with 8 bases in the middle. In germline, CDR1 is MNHEY, CDR2 SVGAGI. The CDR3 loop spans 13 amino acids. CDR3 sequence reads: CASSYPRGQPQHF. The CDR3 DNA sequence: TGTGCCAGCAGTTACCCTCGGGGTCAGCCCCAGCATTTT.

The CDR3 coding sequence is TGTGCCAGCAGCCTGGGACAGGGTTACACAGATACGCAGTATTTT. Translation: CASSLGQGYTDTQYF. J is TRBJ2-3 and V is TRBV7-2, with 9 positions matching TRBD1. This CDR3 has 15 residues. The ends lost 5 bases at V and 2 bases at J; junction bases unmatched: 5. Germline loops: CDR1 SGHTA, CDR2 FQGNSA.